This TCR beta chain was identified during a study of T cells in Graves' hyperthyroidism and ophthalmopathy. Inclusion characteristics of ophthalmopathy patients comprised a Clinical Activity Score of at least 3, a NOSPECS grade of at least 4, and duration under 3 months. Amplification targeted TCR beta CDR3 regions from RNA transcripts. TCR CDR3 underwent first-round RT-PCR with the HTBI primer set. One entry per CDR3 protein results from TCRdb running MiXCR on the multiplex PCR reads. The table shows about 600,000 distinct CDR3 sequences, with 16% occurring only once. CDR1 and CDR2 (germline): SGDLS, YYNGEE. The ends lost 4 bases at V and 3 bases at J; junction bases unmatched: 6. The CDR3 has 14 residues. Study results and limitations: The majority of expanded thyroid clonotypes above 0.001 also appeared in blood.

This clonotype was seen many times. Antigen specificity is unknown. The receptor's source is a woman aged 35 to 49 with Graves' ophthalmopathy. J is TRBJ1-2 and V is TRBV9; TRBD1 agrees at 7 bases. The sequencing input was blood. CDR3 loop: CASSRGGGDYGYTF. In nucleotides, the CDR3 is TGTGCCAGCAGCCGAGGGGGCGGTGACTATGGCTACACCTTC.